Below, 11 T cell receptor beta chains from the same sample are listed, as sequenced in a study of blood T cell repertoires in COVID-19. Profiling relied on immunoSEQ multiplex PCR, and the TCRdb table lists in-frame clones only, not all of them. The profile shows approximately 260,000 clones, 84% of them singletons. The specimen sequenced was peripheral blood. These TCRs come from a human donor in a cohort sampled during active COVID-19.

There are a few counts of this clone. This chain joins TRBV18 and TRBJ1-2, with D possibly being TRBD1 (5 bases). Germline CDR1 and CDR2: KGHSH and LQKENI. CDR3 length: 13 residues. The V gene lost 6 bases and the J gene lost 8 bases, with 16 bases spanning the gap. For the CDR3, the DNA is TGTGCCAGCTCCGAGGGGAGGGGCCACGGCTACACCTTC. This encodes CASSEGRGHGYTF. The entire variable domain, with the rest obtained from reference TRBV18 and TRBJ1-2, is as follows: NAGVMQNPRHLVRRRGQEARLRCSPMKGHSHVYWYRQLPEEGLKFMVYLQKENIIDESGMPKERFSAEFPKEGPSILRIQQVVRGDSAAYFCASSEGRGHGYTFGSGTRLTVV.

The chain employs TRBV2 and TRBJ2-5, with D maybe TRBD2 (7 bases). Germline CDR1 reads SNHLY; CDR2 reads FYNNEI. The germline V and J ends were trimmed by 3 bases and 7 bases, with 21 bases remaining between them. This CDR3 has 16 amino acids. CDR3 coding DNA: TGTGCCAGCAGTGAGGTGGGGGGCGCCCCGGGGGGGACCCAGTACTTC. Translated: CASSEVGGAPGGTQYF. Complete variable domain (other parts from reference TRBV2 and TRBJ2-5): EPEVTQTPSHQVTQMGQEVILRCVPISNHLYFYWYRQILGQKVEFLVSFYNNEISEKSEIFDDQFSVERPDGSNFTLKIRSTKLEDSAMYFCASSEVGGAPGGTQYFGPGTRLLVL.

As to this clone: The identical CDR3 is also encoded by other nucleotide sequences in the sample. CDR3 protein: CASSFRGGAGYSTNEKLFF. DNA of the CDR3: TGTGCCAGCAGCTTTCGGGGGGGGGCAGGGTATTCAACTAATGAAAAACTGTTTTTT. V and J are TRBV7-6 and TRBJ1-4; D is possibly TRBD1 (6 bases). V lost 3 bases and J 0 bases, leaving 20 bases between the germline ends. Germline V gives CDR1 SGHVS, CDR2 FNYEAQ. The CDR3 is 19 residues long. The full variable domain, completed using reference TRBV7-6 and TRBJ1-4, is GAGVSQSPRYKVTKRGQDVALRCDPISGHVSLYWYRQALGQGPEFLTYFNYEAQQDKSGLPNDRFSAERPEGSISTLTIQRTEQRDSAMYRCASSFRGGAGYSTNEKLFFGSGTQLSVL.

This clone was detected a few times. The gene calls are TRBV6-6 and TRBJ2-1; TRBD1 matches 7 bases. V was clipped by 6 bases and J by 10 bases; unmatched bases: 6. Germline V gene sequence: CDR1 MNHNY, CDR2 SVGAGI (reference sequence). The CDR3 covers 12 residues. CDR3 nucleotide sequence: TGTGCCAGCAGCGACAGGGCAAGGGAGCAGTTCTTC. Translating gives CASSDRAREQFF.

The chain has TRBV7-2 and TRBJ2-5; 9 bases agree with TRBD2. Germline V gives CDR1 SGHTA, CDR2 FQGNSA. CDR3 length equals 16 residues. V trimming: 10 bases; J trimming: 0 bases; junction bases outside the gene matches: 12. The CDR3 coding sequence is TGTGCCACCTCCTCAGGACTAGCGCCTAACCAAGAGACCCAGTACTTC. This translates into CATSSGLAPNQETQYF.

The V and J genes are TRBV11-2 and TRBJ2-1; 8 nucleotides line up with TRBD2. This CDR3 spans 17 amino acids. V dropped 3 bases and J dropped 0; count of bases not matched to a gene: 7. Germline CDR1 is SGHAT and CDR2 is FQNNGV. The CDR3 sequence: CASSFTSGSSSYNEQFF. Here the CDR3 DNA reads TGTGCCAGCAGCTTCACTAGCGGCTCGAGCTCCTACAATGAGCAGTTCTTC. The full variable domain, its missing parts supplied by reference TRBV11-2 and TRBJ2-1, is EAGVAQSPRYKIIEKRQSVAFWCNPISGHATLYWYQQILGQGPKLLIQFQNNGVVDDSQLPKDRFSAERLKGVDSTLKIQPAKLEDSAVYLCASSFTSGSSSYNEQFFGPGTRLTVL.

The V call is TRBV2, the J call TRBJ2-3; TRBD1 agrees at 11 bases. V dropped 6 bases and J dropped 3; count of bases not matched to a gene: 5. Germline CDR1 and CDR2: SNHLY and FYNNEI. The CDR3 extends over 15 amino acids. The DNA for the CDR3 is TGTGCCAGCAGCGCGGACAGGGGGCTGACAGATACGCAGTATTTT. Translated: CASSADRGLTDTQYF.

The chain joins TRBV7-8 to TRBJ1-3, with TRBD1 matching 8 bases. The ends lost 0 bases at V and 2 bases at J; junction bases unmatched: 6. Germline CDR1 SGHVS, CDR2 FQNEAQ. This CDR3 comprises 17 residues. CDR3 residues: CASSLAGTGTPGNTIYF. The CDR3, as DNA: TGTGCCAGCAGCTTAGCGGGGACAGGCACCCCTGGAAACACCATATATTTT.

A single count supports this clone. Within the sample, other DNA sequences also encode this same CDR3. The chain employs TRBV7-2 and TRBJ1-4; 7 positions agree with TRBD1. The germline gives CDR1 SGHTA, CDR2 FQGNSA. The CDR3 totals 15 residues. V lost 5 bases to trimming and J lost 4 bases; unmatched junction nucleotides: 7. The CDR3, as DNA: TGTGCCAGCAGCGGAAGACAGGGCCGTAATGAAAAACTGTTTTTT. Translating it yields CASSGRQGRNEKLFF.

The rearrangement uses TRBV14 and TRBJ2-7; TRBD1 might be the D (5 bases). This CDR3 spans 13 amino acids. Germline CDR1 reads SGHDN; CDR2 reads FVKESK. The V and J ends lost 5 bases and 3 bases respectively, with 11 bases between them. This CDR3 is CASSSDSFYEQYF. CDR3 DNA: TGTGCCAGCAGCTCTGACAGTTTCTACGAGCAGTACTTC.

The chain uses TRBV27 and TRBJ2-5; 7 bases agree with TRBD1. This CDR3 spans 14 amino acids. Losses at the gene ends were 6 bases for V and 3 bases for J; bases not matched to a gene: 7. The V gene's germline CDR1 is MNHEY and CDR2 SMNVEV (reference sequence). As DNA, the CDR3 is TGTGCCAGCAGCAAAGGGACAGTAAAAGAGACCCAGTACTTC. As protein: CASSKGTVKETQYF.